A single sample is the source of the 5 T cell receptor beta chains below, sequenced in a study of identical twins. TCRdb called the 5' RACE reads again in MiXCR, with one record for every CDR3 protein. The sample includes a few hundred thousand distinct CDR3 sequences, about 8% seen only once; the top ten take approximately 3%. This same sample was also taken into another study, of yellow fever vaccine responses in identical twins.

Sequencing was performed on CD8+ T cells sorted from blood. Receptor source: a woman under 30 in good health.

This rearrangement joins TRBV10-3 to TRBJ2-1, with 15 bases that match TRBD2. Germline V gene sequence: CDR1 ENHRY, CDR2 SYGVKD. This CDR3 spans 16 amino acids. The ends lost 7 bases at V and 9 bases at J; junction bases unmatched: 10. CDR3 in DNA: TGTGCCATCACTCGGACTAGCGGGGGGGCTCTAAGTGAGCAGTTCTTC. Amino acids: CAITRTSGGALSEQFF.

This clonotype turned up a few times. This chain connects TRBV20-1 to TRBJ2-7; a weak D match, TRBD2 (5 bases). V shed 3 bases and J shed 4 bases, with 10 bases lying between them. Germline V gene lookup returns CDR1 DFQATT and CDR2 SNEGSKA (reference sequence). This CDR3 has 12 amino acids. The CDR3 bases are TGCAGTGCTAGGGCGGGTCGATACGAGCAGTACTTC. This encodes CSARAGRYEQYF.

V and J are TRBV4-3 and TRBJ2-4; 9 nucleotides match TRBD1. Trimming removed 1 base from V and 6 bases from J; junction bases left unmatched: 10. The germline V gene has CDR1 LGHNA and CDR2 YSLEER. This CDR3 has 17 residues. The CDR3 is CASSQGPRTGAGNIQYF. The CDR3, as DNA: TGCGCCAGCAGCCAAGGTCCCCGGACAGGGGCGGGAAACATTCAGTACTTC.

This chain joins TRBV23-1 and TRBJ2-3, with no clear D. TRBV23-1 is known as an ORF, though its function is uncertain. CDR3 length: 11 residues. The V end was cut by 7 bases, the J end by 6 bases, with 8 bases between. CDR3 bases: TGCGCCAGCACTGTTGAGGATACGCAGTATTTT. It encodes CASTVEDTQYF.

The table lists this clonotype with a few counts. This chain uses TRBV7-9 with TRBJ2-7; D possibly corresponds to TRBD2 (5 bases). V lost 1 base and J lost 3, with 16 bases in between. The CDR3 has 16 amino acids. The germline CDR1 and CDR2 sequences are SEHNR and FQNEAQ (reference sequence). Here the CDR3 reads CASSLGPGAADYEQYF. For the CDR3, the DNA is TGTGCCAGCAGCTTAGGGCCCGGAGCAGCGGACTACGAGCAGTACTTC.